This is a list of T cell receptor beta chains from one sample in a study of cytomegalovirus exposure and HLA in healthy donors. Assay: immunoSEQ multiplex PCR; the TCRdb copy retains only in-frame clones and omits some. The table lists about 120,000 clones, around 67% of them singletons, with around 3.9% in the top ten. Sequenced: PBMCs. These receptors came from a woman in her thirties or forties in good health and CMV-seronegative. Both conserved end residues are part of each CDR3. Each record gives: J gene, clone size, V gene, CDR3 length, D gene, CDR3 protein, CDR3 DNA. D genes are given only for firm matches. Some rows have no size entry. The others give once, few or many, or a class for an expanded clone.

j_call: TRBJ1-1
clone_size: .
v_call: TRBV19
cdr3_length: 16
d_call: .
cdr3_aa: CASSLRQEVKNTEAFF
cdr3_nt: TGTGCCAGTAGTCTAAGACAGGAGGTAAAAAACACTGAAGCTTTCTTT

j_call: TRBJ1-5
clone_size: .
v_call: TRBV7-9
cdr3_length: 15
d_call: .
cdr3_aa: CASSVSGGSNQPQHF
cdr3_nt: TGTGCCAGCAGCGTCTCGGGGGGTTCTAATCAGCCCCAGCATTTT

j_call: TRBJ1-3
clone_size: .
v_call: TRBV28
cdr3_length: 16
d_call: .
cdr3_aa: CASSLIGVGSGNTIYF
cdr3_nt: TGTGCCAGCAGTTTAATAGGGGTCGGCTCTGGAAACACCATATATTTT

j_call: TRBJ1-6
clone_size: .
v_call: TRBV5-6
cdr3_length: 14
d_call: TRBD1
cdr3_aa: CASSPTGGISPLHF
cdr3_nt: TGTGCCAGCAGCCCTACAGGGGGCATTTCACCCCTCCACTTT

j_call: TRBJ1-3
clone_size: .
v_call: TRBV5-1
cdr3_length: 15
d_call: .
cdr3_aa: CASSLEGVAGNTIYF
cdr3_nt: TGCGCCAGCAGCCTAGAGGGGGTAGCTGGAAACACCATATATTTT

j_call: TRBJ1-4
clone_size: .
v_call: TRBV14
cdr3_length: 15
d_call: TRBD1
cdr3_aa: CASSQLTGDNEKLFF
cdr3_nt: TGTGCCAGCAGCCAGTTGACAGGGGATAATGAAAAACTGTTTTTT

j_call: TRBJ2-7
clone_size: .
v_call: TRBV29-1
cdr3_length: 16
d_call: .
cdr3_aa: CSVRGFPEGSSYEQYF
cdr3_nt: TGCAGCGTTCGGGGGTTCCCGGAGGGCTCCTCCTACGAGCAGTACTTC

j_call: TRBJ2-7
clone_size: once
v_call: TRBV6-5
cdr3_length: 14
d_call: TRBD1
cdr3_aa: CASSYGQGKHEQYF
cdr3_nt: TGTGCCAGCAGTTACGGACAGGGGAAGCACGAGCAGTACTTC

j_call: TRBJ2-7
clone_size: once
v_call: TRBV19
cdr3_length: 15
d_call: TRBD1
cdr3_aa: CASSRSGGASYEQYF
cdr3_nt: TGTGCCAGTAGCCGATCAGGGGGCGCGTCCTACGAGCAGTACTTC

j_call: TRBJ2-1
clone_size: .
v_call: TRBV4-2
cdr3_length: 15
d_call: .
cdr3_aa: CASSLTGGVLDEQFF
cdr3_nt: TGTGCCAGCAGCCTCACAGGGGGGGTGTTAGATGAGCAGTTCTTC

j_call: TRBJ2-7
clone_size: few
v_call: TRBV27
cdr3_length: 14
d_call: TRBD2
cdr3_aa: CASSFGRDPTQQYF
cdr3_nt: TGTGCCAGCAGTTTTGGGAGGGACCCTACGCAGCAGTACTTC

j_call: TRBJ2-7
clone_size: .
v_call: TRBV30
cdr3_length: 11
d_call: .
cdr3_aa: CAWSPGYEQYF
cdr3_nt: TGTGCCTGGAGTCCCGGCTACGAGCAGTACTTC

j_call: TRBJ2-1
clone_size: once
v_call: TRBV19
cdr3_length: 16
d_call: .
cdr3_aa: CASSIEAGIWGNEQFF
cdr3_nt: TGTGCCAGTAGTATAGAGGCGGGAATTTGGGGCAATGAGCAGTTCTTC

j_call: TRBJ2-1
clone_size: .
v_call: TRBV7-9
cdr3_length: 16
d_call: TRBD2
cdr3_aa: CSSSLKREVFHNEQFF
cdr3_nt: TGTTCCAGCAGCTTAAAGCGGGAGGTCTTCCACAATGAGCAGTTCTTC

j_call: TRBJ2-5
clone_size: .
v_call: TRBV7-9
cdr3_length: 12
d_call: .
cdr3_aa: CSSSKLEETQYF
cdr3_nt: TGTTCCAGCTCCAAGCTCGAGGAGACCCAGTACTTC

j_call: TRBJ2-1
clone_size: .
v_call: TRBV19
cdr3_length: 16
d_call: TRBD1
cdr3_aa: CASSHLARGPSNEQFF
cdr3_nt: TGTGCCAGTAGTCATCTGGCCAGGGGGCCTTCTAATGAGCAGTTCTTC

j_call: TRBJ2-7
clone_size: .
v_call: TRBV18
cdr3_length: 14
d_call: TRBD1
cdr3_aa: CASSARQGSYEQYF
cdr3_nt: TGTGCCAGCTCAGCTCGACAGGGGAGCTACGAGCAGTACTTC

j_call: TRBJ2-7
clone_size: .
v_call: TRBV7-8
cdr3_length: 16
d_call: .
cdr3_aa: CASSPRVGGGSWEQYF
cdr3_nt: TGTGCCAGCAGCCCCAGGGTTGGGGGCGGGAGTTGGGAGCAGTACTTC

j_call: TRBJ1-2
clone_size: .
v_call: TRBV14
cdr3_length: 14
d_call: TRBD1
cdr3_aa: CASSQGTGDYGYTF
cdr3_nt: TGTGCCAGCAGCCAAGGTACAGGGGACTATGGCTACACCTTC

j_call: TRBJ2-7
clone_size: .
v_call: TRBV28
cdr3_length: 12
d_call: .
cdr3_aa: CASSRPRAGQYF
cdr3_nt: TGTGCCAGCAGTCGCCCTCGTGCCGGGCAGTACTTC

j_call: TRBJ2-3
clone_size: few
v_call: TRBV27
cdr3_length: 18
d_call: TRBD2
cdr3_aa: CASSSGTSGRGVTDTQYF
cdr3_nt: TGTGCCAGCAGTTCTGGGACTAGCGGGAGGGGGGTCACAGATACGCAGTATTTT

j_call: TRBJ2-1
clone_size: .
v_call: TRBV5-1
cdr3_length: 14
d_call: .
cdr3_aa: CASSLVPGLGEQFF
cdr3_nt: TGCGCCAGCAGCTTGGTTCCAGGGCTGGGTGAGCAGTTCTTC

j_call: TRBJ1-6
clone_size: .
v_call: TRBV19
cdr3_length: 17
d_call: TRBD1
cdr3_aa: CASSRQGPSSYNSPLHF
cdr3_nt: TGTGCCAGTAGCCGACAGGGGCCTAGCTCCTATAATTCACCCCTCCACTTT

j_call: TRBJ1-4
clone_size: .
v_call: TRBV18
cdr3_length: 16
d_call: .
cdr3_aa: CASSPQEIATNEKLFF
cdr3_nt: TGTGCCAGCTCACCGCAAGAGATTGCAACTAATGAAAAACTGTTTTTT

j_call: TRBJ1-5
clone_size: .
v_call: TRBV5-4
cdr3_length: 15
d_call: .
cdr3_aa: CASSLDVGGNQPQHF
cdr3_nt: TGTGCCAGCAGCTTGGACGTGGGAGGCAATCAGCCCCAGCATTTT

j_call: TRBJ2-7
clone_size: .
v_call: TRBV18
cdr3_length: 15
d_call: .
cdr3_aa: CASSPPNRQSYEQYF
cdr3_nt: TGTGCCAGCTCACCCCCTAACCGACAGTCCTACGAGCAGTACTTC

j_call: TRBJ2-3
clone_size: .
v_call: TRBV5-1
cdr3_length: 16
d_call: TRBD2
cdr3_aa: CASSSRLAGTTDTQYF
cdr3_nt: TGCGCCAGCAGCTCGAGACTAGCGGGAACCACAGATACGCAGTATTTT

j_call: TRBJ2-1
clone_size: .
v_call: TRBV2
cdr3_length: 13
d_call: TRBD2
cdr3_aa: CASSDDSGGAEFF
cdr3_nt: TGTGCCAGCAGTGACGATAGCGGGGGGGCGGAGTTCTTC

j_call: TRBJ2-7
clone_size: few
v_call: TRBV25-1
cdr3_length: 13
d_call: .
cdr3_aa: CASSSDSYYEQYF
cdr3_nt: TGTGCCAGCAGTAGTGACAGCTACTACGAGCAGTACTTC

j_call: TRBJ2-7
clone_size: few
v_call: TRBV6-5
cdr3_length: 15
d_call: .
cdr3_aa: CASRTLGPYVAEQYF
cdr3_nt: TGTGCCAGCAGGACGCTGGGGCCATACGTGGCCGAGCAGTACTTC

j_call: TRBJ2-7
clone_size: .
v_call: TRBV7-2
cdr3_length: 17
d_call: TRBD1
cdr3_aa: CASSLGPIGGSSYEQYF
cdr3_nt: TGTGCCAGCAGCTTAGGGCCGATAGGGGGCAGCTCCTACGAGCAGTACTTC

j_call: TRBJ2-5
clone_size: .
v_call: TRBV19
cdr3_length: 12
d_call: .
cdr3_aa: CASSIAQETQYF
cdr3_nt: TGTGCCAGTAGTATAGCGCAGGAGACCCAGTACTTC

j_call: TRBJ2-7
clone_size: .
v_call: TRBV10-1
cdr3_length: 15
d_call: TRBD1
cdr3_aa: CASIPRAGGSYEQYF
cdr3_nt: TGCGCCAGCATACCAAGGGCAGGGGGCTCCTACGAGCAGTACTTC

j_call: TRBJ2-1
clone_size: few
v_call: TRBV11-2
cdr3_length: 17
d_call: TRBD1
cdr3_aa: CASSLDPPGGYYNEQFF
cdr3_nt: TGTGCCAGCAGCTTAGATCCGCCAGGGGGCTACTACAATGAGCAGTTCTTC

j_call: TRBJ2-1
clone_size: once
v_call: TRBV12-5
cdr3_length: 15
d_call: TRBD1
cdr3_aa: CASGFYRGTHNEQFF
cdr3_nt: TGTGCTAGTGGTTTCTACAGGGGAACGCACAATGAGCAGTTCTTC